This T cell receptor beta chain was obtained from a study of T cell repertoires in cytomegalovirus infection. As for the study in general: Well-studied HLA-B-restricted CMV epitopes were used in the study alongside recently identified HLA-C-restricted ones. Public TCR beta signatures marked donors with CMV infection and the matching HLA.

In TCRdb, the reads were re-called with MiXCR into one record per CDR3 protein. The sample contains fewer than 850,000 distinct CDR3 sequences, almost 30% of which appear only once. V dropped 4 bases and J dropped 5 bases, with 26 bases sitting between them. The CDR3 runs to 17 residues. Germline values: CDR1 DFQATT, CDR2 SNEGSKA (reference sequence). As for this clonotype: Its antigen is still unknown.

The study's findings and limits: In two of eight donors, the top clonotype was HLA-C-restricted CMV-specific. The cumulative frequency of public TCR beta families distinguished individuals who carried CMV together with the relevant HLA.

The clonotype comes from a human donor in good health (CMV status not recorded). Some clones in this sample may be carry-over from other donors' samples. V is TRBV20-1 and J is TRBJ2-5; D perhaps matches TRBD2 (6 bases). This sample comprised cultured CD8+ T cells from PBMCs, obtained from culture after CMV antigen stimulation. CDR3 amino acids: CSANPPAWRGLDETQYF. For the CDR3, the DNA is TGCAGTGCTAATCCCCCTGCGTGGAGGGGACTTGACGAGACCCAGTACTTC.